The rows below give T cell receptor beta chains drawn from one sample of a study of CD8+ T cells in alopecia areata. Method: immunoSEQ multiplex PCR; TCRdb's copy keeps in-frame clones and lacks some. The data hold roughly 150,000 clones, with nearly 55% observed a single time. Here the sequenced sample was CD8+ T cells sorted from blood, taken at week 4, from a patient treated with tofacitinib. Receptors originate from a human donor with alopecia areata. CDR3s include the opening cysteine and the closing phenylalanine or tryptophan. The order of the fields is J gene, clone size, V gene, CDR3 length, D gene, CDR3 protein, CDR3 DNA. A D gene is named only where the DNA matches it firmly. Some rows mark clone size as missing; the rest say once, few, many or name a class of expanded clone.

TRBJ2-7 | NA | TRBV6-1 | 13 | NA | CASSQGTAYEQYF | TGTGCCAGCAGTCAAGGGACGGCCTACGAGCAGTACTTC
TRBJ2-7 | few | TRBV27 | 15 | TRBD1 | CASGGVGTGTYEQYF | TGTGCCAGCGGTGGGGTGGGGACAGGCACCTACGAGCAGTACTTC
TRBJ1-5 | NA | TRBV2 | 16 | NA | CASSGGRDNSNQPQHF | TGTGCCAGCAGTGGTGGCAGAGATAATAGCAATCAGCCCCAGCATTTT
TRBJ1-1 | NA | TRBV30 | 12 | NA | CAWGELNTEAFF | TGTGCCTGGGGGGAGCTGAACACTGAAGCTTTCTTT
TRBJ2-3 | NA | TRBV6-5 | 14 | NA | CASSIRSVTDTQYF | TGTGCCAGCAGTATCCGATCAGTCACAGATACGCAGTATTTT
TRBJ1-1 | NA | TRBV7-6 | 15 | TRBD1 | CASSSQGQGLTEAFF | TGTGCCAGCAGCTCCCAAGGACAGGGCTTGACTGAAGCTTTCTTT
TRBJ2-2 | NA | TRBV5-4 | 14 | NA | CASSLGDYTGELFF | TGTGCCAGCAGCTTAGGGGATTACACCGGGGAGCTGTTTTTT
TRBJ2-1 | NA | TRBV6-5 | 14 | NA | CASSYSSTAAVQFF | TGTGCCAGCAGTTACTCGAGTACTGCTGCTGTGCAGTTCTTC
TRBJ2-7 | NA | TRBV4-3 | 14 | NA | CASSGMRSSYEQYF | TGCGCCAGCAGCGGGATGCGGAGCTCCTACGAGCAGTACTTC
TRBJ2-3 | NA | TRBV13 | 14 | NA | CASSQSPSTDTQYF | TGTGCCAGCAGCCAAAGCCCTAGCACAGATACGCAGTATTTT
TRBJ2-1 | few | TRBV10-3 | 14 | TRBD2 | CAISLEGGDNEQFF | TGTGCCATCAGTCTTGAGGGAGGGGACAATGAGCAGTTCTTC
TRBJ1-1 | NA | TRBV5-6 | 18 | NA | CASSPRLETGIMNTEAFF | TGTGCCAGCAGCCCCCGACTTGAAACAGGAATTATGAACACTGAAGCTTTCTTT
TRBJ2-2 | NA | TRBV25-1 | 12 | NA | CASSDERGELFF | TGTGCCAGCAGTGATGAGCGTGGGGAGCTGTTTTTT
TRBJ2-1 | NA | TRBV7-3 | 15 | NA | CASSLAQGTYNEQFF | TGTGCCAGCAGCTTAGCACAGGGAACCTACAATGAGCAGTTCTTC
TRBJ2-7 | NA | TRBV23-1 | 16 | NA | CASSQSGGESSYEQYF | TGCGCCAGCAGTCAATCGGGGGGCGAGAGCTCCTACGAGCAGTACTTC
TRBJ2-2 | NA | TRBV6-5 | 14 | NA | CASSYGENTGELFF | TGTGCCAGCAGTTACGGGGAGAACACCGGGGAGCTGTTTTTT
TRBJ2-7 | many | TRBV4-3 | 15 | TRBD2 | CASSQDQRGRYEQYF | TGCGCCAGCAGCCAAGATCAGCGGGGGCGGTACGAGCAGTACTTC
TRBJ2-2 | few | TRBV6-5 | 14 | TRBD2 | CASSYGGGLMELFF | TGTGCCAGCAGTTACGGCGGGGGTCTCATGGAGCTGTTTTTT
TRBJ1-1 | few | TRBV4-3 | 14 | NA | CASSQEGYILEAFF | TGCGCCAGCAGCCAAGAGGGGTACATCCTTGAAGCTTTCTTT
TRBJ1-1 | few | TRBV7-9 | 14 | NA | CASSWTAVNTEAFF | TGTGCCAGCAGCTGGACAGCAGTGAACACTGAAGCTTTCTTT
TRBJ2-4 | NA | TRBV2 | 11 | NA | CASFDRGIQYF | TGTGCCAGTTTCGACAGAGGCATTCAGTACTTC
TRBJ1-2 | few | TRBV4-3 | 15 | TRBD1 | CASSQDRSGGGGYTF | TGCGCCAGCAGCCAAGATAGGTCAGGGGGCGGTGGCTACACCTTC
TRBJ2-1 | NA | TRBV6-4 | 17 | TRBD2 | CASSDGTSGGCYNEQFF | TGTGCCAGCAGCGACGGGACTAGCGGGGGATGCTACAATGAGCAGTTCTTC
TRBJ2-7 | NA | TRBV9 | 13 | NA | CASSAPGDEEQYF | TGTGCCAGCAGCGCCCCGGGGGATGAGGAGCAGTACTTC
TRBJ2-5 | few | TRBV5-6 | 12 | NA | CASRLGVETQYF | TGTGCCAGCAGGCTGGGCGTGGAGACCCAGTACTTC
TRBJ2-1 | once | TRBV4-1 | 13 | TRBD2 | CASSYVGGVEQFF | TGCGCCAGCAGCTACGTCGGGGGGGTAGAGCAGTTCTTC
TRBJ1-4 | NA | TRBV15 | 15 | NA | CATSRLRSTNEKLFF | TGTGCCACCAGCAGACTCAGATCAACTAATGAAAAACTGTTTTTT
TRBJ2-5 | NA | TRBV29-1 | 15 | TRBD2 | CSVEDRAGGLETQYF | TGCAGCGTTGAAGATAGAGCGGGGGGGCTGGAGACCCAGTACTTC
TRBJ1-6 | NA | TRBV18 | 16 | TRBD1 | CASSPRRTGHNSPLHF | TGTGCCAGCTCACCGAGACGGACAGGGCATAATTCACCCCTCCACTTT
TRBJ1-2 | few | TRBV29-1 | 11 | TRBD1 | CSAWDSYGYTF | TGCAGCGCCTGGGACAGCTATGGCTACACCTTC
TRBJ2-7 | NA | TRBV27 | 13 | NA | CASKYLTGYEQYF | TGTGCCAGCAAGTATTTGACCGGCTACGAGCAGTACTTC
TRBJ1-1 | many | TRBV4-3 | 18 | TRBD1 | CASSQDWGQGDLGTEAFF | TGCGCCAGCAGCCAAGATTGGGGACAGGGGGACTTGGGCACTGAAGCTTTCTTT
TRBJ2-5 | few | TRBV27 | 11 | NA | CASSSEETQYF | TGTGCCAGCAGTTCCGAAGAGACCCAGTACTTC
TRBJ1-5 | NA | TRBV4-3 | 14 | NA | CASSQGAEYQPQHF | TGCGCCAGCAGCCAAGGGGCAGAGTATCAGCCCCAGCATTTT